Sequencing of this T cell receptor (beta chain) was carried out in a study of CD8 T cells in ankylosing spondylitis. In making TCR beta libraries, quantitative 5'-RACE with molecular barcodes was used. TCRdb re-called the 5' RACE reads through MiXCR, storing one row per CDR3 protein. In the table there are about 160,000 distinct CDR3 sequences, 18% of which are singletons. This clonotype was observed at least ten times. Its matching antigen is unknown. Study-wide findings and caveats: It appeared that ankylosing spondylitis blood was characterized by a TCR beta motif of roughly 8 highly homologous variants. Disease-linked clones were reportedly significantly enriched in matched ankylosing spondylitis synovial fluid. Disease-associated clones were CD8+ and fairly uncommon in peripheral blood.

Sequenced: blood, either unsorted or a sorted T cell fraction (not recorded which). The clonotype originates from a male donor with ankylosing spondylitis or in good health (not recorded which).

In DNA form, the CDR3 reads TGTGCCATCAGGGGGGACACTGGTTACACAGATACGCAGTATTTT. Encoded protein: CAIRGDTGYTDTQYF. The chain links TRBV10-3 to TRBJ2-3; a weak D match, TRBD1 (6 bases). This CDR3 comprises 15 residues. The germline V and J ends were trimmed by 6 bases and 2 bases, with 15 bases remaining between them. Germline CDR1 ENHRY, CDR2 SYGVKD.